The rows below give T cell receptor beta chains drawn from one sample of a study of blood T cells in healthy people across ages. TCRdb recomputed calls from the 5' RACE reads with MiXCR, one row per CDR3 protein. Of some 1.1 million distinct CDR3 sequences in the sample, under 40% were seen once. Sequences were obtained from blood. The origin of the receptors is a man between 18 and 35 years old in good health. The CDR3 runs from the conserved cysteine through the conserved F or W. A D gene is named only where the DNA matches it firmly. Size is omitted from some rows. Given values are once, few, many or a class for expanded clones.

j_call: TRBJ2-1
v_call: TRBV5-1
clone_size: few
d_call: -
cdr3_aa: CASSLGPEASSYNEQFF
cdr3_nt: TGCGCCAGCAGCTTGGGACCCGAGGCGAGCTCCTACAATGAGCAGTTCTTC

j_call: TRBJ1-5
v_call: TRBV6-2/TRBV6-3
clone_size: few
d_call: TRBD1
cdr3_aa: CASSSRGQGIYQPQHF
cdr3_nt: TGTGCCAGCAGCTCCAGGGGACAGGGGATTTATCAGCCCCAGCATTTT

j_call: TRBJ2-5
v_call: TRBV4-1
clone_size: -
d_call: TRBD2
cdr3_aa: CASSQDTSGGPQETQYF
cdr3_nt: TGCGCCAGCAGCCAAGATACTAGCGGGGGGCCACAAGAGACCCAGTACTTC

j_call: TRBJ2-1
v_call: TRBV9
clone_size: -
d_call: -
cdr3_aa: CASNRGAEQFF
cdr3_nt: TGTGCCAGCAACCGGGGTGCTGAGCAGTTCTTC

j_call: TRBJ2-3
v_call: TRBV4-3
clone_size: few
d_call: -
cdr3_aa: CASSTFVGVTDTQYF
cdr3_nt: TGCGCCAGCAGTACGTTTGTGGGGGTAACAGATACGCAGTATTTT

j_call: TRBJ2-4
v_call: TRBV3-1
clone_size: -
d_call: TRBD1
cdr3_aa: CASSQGRDRVSKNIQYF
cdr3_nt: TGTGCCAGCAGCCAAGGCCGGGACAGGGTCTCCAAAAACATTCAGTACTTC

j_call: TRBJ2-1
v_call: TRBV7-9
clone_size: -
d_call: -
cdr3_aa: CASRRGEVSYNEQFF
cdr3_nt: TGTGCCAGCAGGCGAGGGGAGGTTTCCTACAATGAGCAGTTCTTC

j_call: TRBJ2-2
v_call: TRBV7-6
clone_size: -
d_call: -
cdr3_aa: CASSLTISTETAELFF
cdr3_nt: TGTGCCAGCAGCTTGACTATTTCTACTGAAACAGCGGAGCTGTTTTTT

j_call: TRBJ2-7
v_call: TRBV4-3
clone_size: -
d_call: TRBD1
cdr3_aa: CASSQAGQGAYEQYF
cdr3_nt: TGCGCCAGCAGCCAAGCCGGACAGGGGGCCTACGAGCAGTACTTC

j_call: TRBJ1-5
v_call: TRBV4-1
clone_size: -
d_call: -
cdr3_aa: CASSQLQHDQPQHF
cdr3_nt: TGCGCCAGCAGCCAACTCCAGCACGATCAGCCCCAGCATTTT